This T cell receptor (beta chain) emerged from a study of cytomegalovirus exposure and HLA in healthy donors. Study results and caveats: With high specificity and sensitivity, the classifier reportedly diagnosed cytomegalovirus status.

The primer mix had 60 Vbeta and 13 Jbeta primers. The method was immunoSEQ multiplex PCR; TCRdb's version includes in-frame clones alone and lacks a portion of them. The data show some 150,000 clones, roughly nine tenths seen once. The table lists this clone with a count of one. Its target is not known. Per the germline V gene, CDR1 is SGDLS and CDR2 is YYNGEE. The V segment lost 4 bases and the J segment 1 base; nucleotides outside the gene matches: 5. The CDR3 length is 15 residues. The specimen sequenced was PBMCs. This clonotype was obtained from a woman aged 25 to 45 in good health and CMV-seronegative. V and J are TRBV9 and TRBJ1-5; 7 nucleotides match TRBD1. The chain's CDR3 is CASSKTGNSNQPQHF. In nucleotides, the CDR3 is TGTGCCAGCAGCAAGACAGGGAACAGCAATCAGCCCCAGCATTTT.